The next 15 T cell receptor beta chains were all read from a single sample in a study of T cell responses to AZD1222 COVID-19 vaccine. Sequencing used immunoSEQ multiplex PCR; TCRdb keeps in-frame clones, though not all of them. The data contain approximately 100,000 clones, around 87% of them singletons. Material: peripheral blood, obtained 28 days after the second AZD1222 dose. Source of these receptors: an adult who received the AZD1222 COVID-19 vaccine.

The chain recombines TRBV7-2 with TRBJ2-5, with 14 bases that match TRBD2. This CDR3 region has 16 residues. Germline CDR1 SGHTA, CDR2 FQGNSA. Trimming at V came to 5 bases and at J to 6 bases, leaving 8 bases not matched to a gene. The CDR3 spells CASSLTSGGAGKTQYF. For the CDR3, the DNA is TGTGCCAGCAGCCTGACTAGCGGGGGGGCCGGAAAGACCCAGTACTTC.

V is TRBV14 and J is TRBJ2-3; D gene uncertain. CDR1 SGHDN and CDR2 FVKESK come from the germline V gene. The CDR3 covers 15 residues. V was cut by 6 bases and J by 2 bases, with 15 bases left in between. The CDR3 DNA reads as TGTGCCAGCAGTCACGACCAATGGGACACAGATACGCAGTATTTT. This translates into CASSHDQWDTDTQYF.

J is TRBJ1-2 and V is TRBV5-4; perhaps TRBD1 as D (5 bases). Per the germline V gene, CDR1 is SGHNT and CDR2 is YYREEE (reference sequence). V was clipped by 4 bases and J by 8 bases, with 21 bases between them. This CDR3 contains 15 residues. Here the CDR3 DNA reads TGTGCCAGCAGCGGATTAGCCGGGACCTCGGGGGGCTACACCTTC. Its protein product is CASSGLAGTSGGYTF.

This chain links TRBV30 with TRBJ2-1; TRBD2 agrees at 9 bases. The germline CDR1 and CDR2 sequences are GTSNPN and SVGIG (reference sequence). The CDR3 is made up of 14 amino acids. Trimming removed 2 bases from V and 6 bases from J; junction bases left unmatched: 5. The CDR3 is CAWSRLAEGNEQFF. CDR3 nucleotide sequence: TGTGCCTGGAGTCGACTAGCGGAGGGCAATGAGCAGTTCTTC.

This chain connects TRBV5-1 to TRBJ2-1; TRBD1 matches at 7 bases. In germline, CDR1 is SGHRS, CDR2 YFSETQ. The CDR3 is 14 amino acids. Losses at the gene ends were 4 bases for V and 6 bases for J; bases not matched to a gene: 7. CDR3 in amino acids: CASSAWTGPNEQFF. CDR3 DNA: TGCGCCAGCAGCGCCTGGACAGGCCCCAATGAGCAGTTCTTC.

This sequence joins TRBV30 and TRBJ1-5; D gene uncertain. This CDR3 region has 13 residues. Germline V CDR1 and CDR2: GTSNPN, SVGIG (reference sequence). Trimming shortened V by 1 base and J by 2 bases, and 6 bases separated the two germline ends. The CDR3 bases are TGTGCCTGGAGTGAGCAGGGCAATCAGCCCCAGCATTTT. Translating gives CAWSEQGNQPQHF.

This chain joins TRBV4-3 and TRBJ2-1; 14 positions match TRBD2. This CDR3 has 15 residues. The trim removed 0 bases at V and 12 bases at J, leaving 4 bases unmatched. Germline CDR1 and CDR2: LGHNA and YSLEER. The CDR3 region has the DNA TGCGCCAGCAGCCAAGAGGGACTAGCGGGAGAAGGGCAGTTCTTC. It codes for CASSQEGLAGEGQFF.

This clone has only one observation. The V call is TRBV27, the J call TRBJ2-7, with TRBD2 matching 7 bases. Germline CDR1 and CDR2: MNHEY and SMNVEV (reference sequence). The CDR3 consists of 16 residues. After removal of 5 bases from V and 3 bases from J, the junction contained 13 bases not matched to a gene. The CDR3 nucleotides read TGTGCCAGCAGTCCCGGCCTAGCGGCTCCTTACTACGAGCAGTACTTC. Protein product: CASSPGLAAPYYEQYF.

This clone has only a few counts. The chain employs TRBV6-1 and TRBJ1-5; a weak D match, TRBD1 (5 bases). Germline CDR1 MNHNS, CDR2 SASEGT. V was clipped by 4 bases and J by 3 bases, with 19 bases between them. The CDR3 has 17 residues. The CDR3 sequence: CASSGRLLQGNNQPQHF. The CDR3 DNA follows: TGTGCCAGCAGTGGTCGTTTGTTGCAGGGAAACAATCAGCCCCAGCATTTT.

For the CDR3, the DNA is TGTGCCGGGACTGTAGGACTAGCGGGAGTAATGGATATTGAGCAGTTCTTC. Translation gives CAGTVGLAGVMDIEQFF. The genes are TRBV30 and TRBJ2-1; 13 positions match TRBD2. The CDR3 is made up of 17 amino acids. Trimming removed 8 bases from V and 9 bases from J; junction bases left unmatched: 19. Germline V lookup: CDR1 GTSNPN, CDR2 SVGIG (reference sequence).

V gene TRBV4-3 combines with J gene TRBJ1-4, with D perhaps TRBD1 (5 bases). V was shortened by 0 bases and J by 7 bases, with 12 bases between the two germline ends. Germline V lookup: CDR1 LGHNA, CDR2 YSLEER. The CDR3 has 15 amino acids. The CDR3 protein is CASSQDRQLSEKLFF. DNA for the CDR3: TGCGCCAGCAGCCAAGATAGACAGCTGAGTGAAAAACTGTTTTTT.

This clone was observed a single time. J is TRBJ1-4 and V is TRBV6-6; possible D gene TRBD1, 6 bases. This CDR3 comprises 15 residues. Germline lookup yields CDR1 MNHNY and CDR2 SVGAGI (reference sequence). Trimming removed 0 bases from V and 5 bases from J, with 10 bases in between. The CDR3 DNA is TGTGCCAGCAGTTACTCTGGGGGCCTCAATGAAAAACTGTTTTTT. This translates into CASSYSGGLNEKLFF.

This clone has more than one count but fewer than ten. J is TRBJ1-5 and V is TRBV2; no definite D call. From germline, CDR1 is SNHLY and CDR2 FYNNEI. Trimming removed 7 bases at V and 4 bases at J, with 17 bases between. There are 15 residues in the CDR3. CDR3 sequence: CASKRPDPRNQPQHF. CDR3 sequence (DNA): TGTGCCAGCAAGCGACCGGACCCCAGGAATCAGCCCCAGCATTTT.

The genes are TRBV9 and TRBJ1-4, with D hard to call. This CDR3 has 15 amino acids. V dropped 6 bases and J dropped 3 bases, with 15 bases sitting between them. In germline, CDR1 is SGDLS, CDR2 YYNGEE. The CDR3 is CASTPSWGANEKLFF. In DNA form, the CDR3 reads TGTGCCAGCACCCCCAGTTGGGGAGCTAATGAAAAACTGTTTTTT.

This chain connects TRBV5-1 to TRBJ2-7; a weak D match, TRBD1 (5 bases). V was cut by 3 bases and J by 2 bases, with 12 bases left in between. The length of the CDR3 is 14 residues. Germline-derived CDR1 and CDR2 are SGHRS and YFSETQ. The CDR3 sequence: CASSSGLRAYEQYF. In nucleotides, the CDR3 is TGCGCCAGCAGCTCAGGGTTAAGAGCCTACGAGCAGTACTTC.